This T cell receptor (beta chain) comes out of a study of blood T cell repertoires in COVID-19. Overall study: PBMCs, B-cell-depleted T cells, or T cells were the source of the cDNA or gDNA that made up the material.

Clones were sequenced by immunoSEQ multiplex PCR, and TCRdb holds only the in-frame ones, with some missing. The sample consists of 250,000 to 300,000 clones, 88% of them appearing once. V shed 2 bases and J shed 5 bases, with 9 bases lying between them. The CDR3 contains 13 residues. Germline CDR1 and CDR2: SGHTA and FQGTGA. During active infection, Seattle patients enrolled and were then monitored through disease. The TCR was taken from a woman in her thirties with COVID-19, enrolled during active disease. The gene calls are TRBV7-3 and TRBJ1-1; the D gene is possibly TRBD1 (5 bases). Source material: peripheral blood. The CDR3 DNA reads TGTGCCAGCAGCTTAGACAGTATGACTGAAGCTTTCTTT. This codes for CASSLDSMTEAFF.